This T cell receptor (beta chain) originates from a study of patients and donors after allogeneic stem cell transplantation. A single record per CDR3 protein comes from TCRdb applying MiXCR to the RT-PCR reads. The sample has 900,000 to 1,000,000 distinct CDR3 sequences; roughly 18% are singletons. This CDR3 is built from 11 residues. Germline V CDR1 and CDR2: MDHEN, SYDVKM. Trimming stripped 6 bases from V and 12 bases from J, with 12 bases between. The chain combines TRBV28 with TRBJ2-1; tentative D call: TRBD2 (6 bases). The receptor's source is a human donor who was either an allogeneic HSCT recipient or a stem cell or donor lymphocyte infusion donor (not recorded which). It is not recorded whose cells these are; they may come from a transplant donor. Sequencing was carried out using blood, either unsorted or a sorted T cell fraction (not recorded which). The CDR3 DNA reads TGTGCCAGCAGCCCAAGACTAGGGCAGTTCTTC. This gives the protein CASSPRLGQFF.